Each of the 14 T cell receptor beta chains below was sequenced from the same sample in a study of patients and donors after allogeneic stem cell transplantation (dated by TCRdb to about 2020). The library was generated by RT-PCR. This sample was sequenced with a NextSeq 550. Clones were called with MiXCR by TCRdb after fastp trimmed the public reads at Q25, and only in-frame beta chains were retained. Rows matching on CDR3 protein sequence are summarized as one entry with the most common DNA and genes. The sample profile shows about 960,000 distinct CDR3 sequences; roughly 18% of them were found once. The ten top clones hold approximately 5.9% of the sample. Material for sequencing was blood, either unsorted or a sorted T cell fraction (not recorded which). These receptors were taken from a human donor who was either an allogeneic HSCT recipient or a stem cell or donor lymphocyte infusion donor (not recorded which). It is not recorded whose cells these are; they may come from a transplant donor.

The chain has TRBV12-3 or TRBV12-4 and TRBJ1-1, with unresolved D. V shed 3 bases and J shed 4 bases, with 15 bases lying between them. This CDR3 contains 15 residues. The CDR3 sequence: CASSFRQGQGTEAFF. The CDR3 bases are TGTGCCAGCAGTTTCCGCCAAGGGCAAGGCACTGAAGCTTTCTTT.

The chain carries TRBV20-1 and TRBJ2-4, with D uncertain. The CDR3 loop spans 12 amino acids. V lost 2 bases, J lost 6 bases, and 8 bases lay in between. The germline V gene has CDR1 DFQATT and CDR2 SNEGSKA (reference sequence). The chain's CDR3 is CSARQTSNIQYF. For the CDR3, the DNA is TGCAGTGCTAGACAGACTTCAAACATTCAGTACTTC.

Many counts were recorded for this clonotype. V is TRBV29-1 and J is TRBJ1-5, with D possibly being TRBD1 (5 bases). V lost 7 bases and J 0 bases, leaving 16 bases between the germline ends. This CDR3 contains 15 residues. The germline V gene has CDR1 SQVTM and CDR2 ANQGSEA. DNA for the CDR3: TGCAGCGCCGGACTCACAGGCGATAGCAATCAGCCCCAGCATTTT. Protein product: CSAGLTGDSNQPQHF.

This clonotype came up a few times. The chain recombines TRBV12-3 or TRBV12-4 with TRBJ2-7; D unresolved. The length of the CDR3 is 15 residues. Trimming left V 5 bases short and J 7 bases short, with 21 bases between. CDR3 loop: CASSPQRKSQGEQYF. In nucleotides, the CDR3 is TGTGCCAGCAGTCCCCAAAGGAAAAGCCAAGGGGAGCAGTACTTC.

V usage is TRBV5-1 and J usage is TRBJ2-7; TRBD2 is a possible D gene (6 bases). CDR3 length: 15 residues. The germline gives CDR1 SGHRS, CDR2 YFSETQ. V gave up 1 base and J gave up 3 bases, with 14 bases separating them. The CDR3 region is CASSLRSRGNYEQYF. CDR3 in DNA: TGCGCCAGCAGCTTGCGGTCCCGGGGGAACTACGAGCAGTACTTC.

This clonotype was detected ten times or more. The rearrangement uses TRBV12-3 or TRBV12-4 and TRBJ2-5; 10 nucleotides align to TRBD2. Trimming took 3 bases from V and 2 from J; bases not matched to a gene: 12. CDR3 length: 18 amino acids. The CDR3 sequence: CASSLPSRTSGLQETQYF. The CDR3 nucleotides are TGTGCCAGCAGTTTGCCATCTCGGACTAGCGGACTACAAGAGACCCAGTACTTC.

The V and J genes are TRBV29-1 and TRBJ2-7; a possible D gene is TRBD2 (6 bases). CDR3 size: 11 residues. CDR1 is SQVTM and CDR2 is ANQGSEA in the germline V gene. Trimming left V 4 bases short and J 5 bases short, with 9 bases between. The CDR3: CSVAGGNEQYF. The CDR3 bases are TGCAGCGTTGCTGGGGGGAACGAGCAGTACTTC.

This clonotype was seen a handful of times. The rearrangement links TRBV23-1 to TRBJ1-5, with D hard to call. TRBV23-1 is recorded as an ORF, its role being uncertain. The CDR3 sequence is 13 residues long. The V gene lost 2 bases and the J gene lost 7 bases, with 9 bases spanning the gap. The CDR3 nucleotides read TGCGCCAGCAGTCAAAAGGGTGGGCAGCCCCAGCATTTT. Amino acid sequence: CASSQKGGQPQHF.

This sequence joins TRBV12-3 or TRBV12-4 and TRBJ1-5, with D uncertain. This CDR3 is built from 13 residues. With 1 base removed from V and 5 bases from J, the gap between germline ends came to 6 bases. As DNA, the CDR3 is TGTGCCAGCAGTTTAGGTGACTATCAGCCCCAGCATTTT. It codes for CASSLGDYQPQHF.

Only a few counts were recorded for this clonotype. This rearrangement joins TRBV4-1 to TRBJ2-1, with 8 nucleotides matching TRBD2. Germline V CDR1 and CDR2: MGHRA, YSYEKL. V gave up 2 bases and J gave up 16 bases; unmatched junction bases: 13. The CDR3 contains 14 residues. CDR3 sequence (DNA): TGCGCCAGCAGCCAACCCCGGGTGACTAGCGAGAGATTCTTC. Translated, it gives CASSQPRVTSERFF.

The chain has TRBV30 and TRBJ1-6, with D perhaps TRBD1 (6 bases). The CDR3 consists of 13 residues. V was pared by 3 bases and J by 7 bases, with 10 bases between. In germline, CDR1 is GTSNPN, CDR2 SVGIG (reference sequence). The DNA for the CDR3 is TGTGCCTGGAGCCGACAGGACAATTCACCCCTCCACTTT. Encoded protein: CAWSRQDNSPLHF. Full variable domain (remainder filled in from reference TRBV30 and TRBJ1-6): SQTIHQWPATLVQPVGSPLSLECTVEGTSNPNLYWYRQAAGRGLQLLFYSVGIGQISSEVPQNLSASRPQDRQFILSSKKLLLSDSGFYLCAWSRQDNSPLHFGNGTRLTVT.

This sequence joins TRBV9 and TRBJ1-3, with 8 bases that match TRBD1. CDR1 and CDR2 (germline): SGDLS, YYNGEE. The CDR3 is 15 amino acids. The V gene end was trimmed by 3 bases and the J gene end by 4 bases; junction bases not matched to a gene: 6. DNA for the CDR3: TGTGCCAGCAGCGGACCCAGGGGGCAAGGAAACACCATATATTTT. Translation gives CASSGPRGQGNTIYF.

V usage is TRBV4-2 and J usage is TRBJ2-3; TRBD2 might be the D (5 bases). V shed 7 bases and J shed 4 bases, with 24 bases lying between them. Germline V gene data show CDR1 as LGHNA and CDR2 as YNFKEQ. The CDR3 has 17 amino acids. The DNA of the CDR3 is TGTGCCAGCACAGCCTCGACTGCGGGCCGAAACTCAGATACGCAGTATTTT. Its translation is CASTASTAGRNSDTQYF.

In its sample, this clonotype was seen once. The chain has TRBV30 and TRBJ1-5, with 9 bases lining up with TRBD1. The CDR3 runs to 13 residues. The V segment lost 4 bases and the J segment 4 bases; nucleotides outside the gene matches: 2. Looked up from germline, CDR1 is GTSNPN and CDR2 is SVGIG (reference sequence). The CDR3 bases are TGTGCCTGGACTGGACAGGGGAATCAGCCCCAGCATTTT. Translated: CAWTGQGNQPQHF.